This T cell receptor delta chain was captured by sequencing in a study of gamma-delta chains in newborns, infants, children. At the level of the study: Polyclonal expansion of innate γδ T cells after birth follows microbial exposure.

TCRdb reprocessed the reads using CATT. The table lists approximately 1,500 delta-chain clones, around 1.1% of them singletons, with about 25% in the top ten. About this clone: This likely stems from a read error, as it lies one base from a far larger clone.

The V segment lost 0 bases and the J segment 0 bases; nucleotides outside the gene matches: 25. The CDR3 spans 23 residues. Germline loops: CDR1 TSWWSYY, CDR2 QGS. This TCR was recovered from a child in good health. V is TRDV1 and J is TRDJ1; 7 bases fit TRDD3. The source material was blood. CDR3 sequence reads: CALGELAISFRIDWGQYTDKLIF. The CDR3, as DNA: TGTGCTCTTGGGGAACTAGCTATAAGCTTCCGGATCGACTGGGGCCAGTACACCGATAAACTCATCTTT.